These 19 T cell receptor beta chains came from one sample sequenced in a study of cytotoxic CD8 clonotypes in ibrutinib-treated CLL. The data were produced by immunoSEQ multiplex PCR, yet TCRdb's version contains in-frame clones alone and is incomplete. The table records fewer than 90,000 clones, just over 85% of them present only once. The sequences come from PBMCs, collected before ibrutinib treatment. Every receptor here comes from a human donor with chronic lymphocytic leukemia.

The rearrangement links TRBV9 to TRBJ2-4, with TRBD2 matching over 11 bases. There are 18 residues in the CDR3. The V and J ends lost 4 bases and 7 bases, in that order; junction bases with no gene match: 16. The germline V gene encodes CDR1 SGDLS and CDR2 YYNGEE. The CDR3: CASSPPWLSGRGRNIQYF. The CDR3 nucleotides read TGTGCCAGCAGCCCCCCCTGGCTTAGCGGGAGGGGCAGGAACATTCAGTACTTC.

CDR3 nucleotide sequence: TGTGCCAGCAGCTTAAACGCGGGAGTGGGTAATGAGCAGTTCTTC. This encodes CASSLNAGVGNEQFF. The genes are TRBV7-3 and TRBJ2-1; 7 positions agree with TRBD2. J gave up 7 bases and V 1 base, and 7 bases lay outside the gene matches. The CDR3 is 15 amino acids. The germline V gene has CDR1 SGHTA and CDR2 FQGTGA.

V and J are TRBV28 and TRBJ1-5, with D possibly TRBD1 on 5 matching bases. This CDR3 is built from 16 residues. V lost 5 bases, J lost 5 bases, and 19 bases lay in between. CDR1 and CDR2 (germline): MDHEN, SYDVKM. CDR3 amino acids: CASSPFSVRGHQPQHF. CDR3 DNA: TGTGCCAGCAGTCCCTTTAGTGTTCGGGGCCATCAGCCCCAGCATTTT.

This rearrangement joins TRBV11-2 to TRBJ1-4, with D maybe TRBD1 (5 bases). The V end lost 0 bases, the J end lost 5 bases, and 13 bases lay between the germline ends. This CDR3 region has 16 residues. The germline V gene has CDR1 SGHAT and CDR2 FQNNGV. The CDR3 nucleotides are TGTGCCAGCAGCTTAGATTCCGGGGGAGGCAATGAAAAACTGTTTTTT. Residues: CASSLDSGGGNEKLFF.

The genes are TRBV5-1 and TRBJ2-2; 7 bases are a match to TRBD1. The ends lost 3 bases at V and 2 bases at J; junction bases unmatched: 16. This CDR3 comprises 19 residues. Germline CDR1 is SGHRS and CDR2 is YFSETQ. CDR3 sequence: CASSSGQIESLLNTGELFF. The CDR3 DNA sequence: TGCGCCAGCAGCTCGGGACAGATAGAGTCGTTACTTAACACCGGGGAGCTGTTTTTT.

This rearrangement joins TRBV30 to TRBJ2-3; 7 bases match TRBD2. V gave up 5 bases and J gave up 4 bases; unmatched junction bases: 15. The CDR3 contains 16 residues. Looked up from germline, CDR1 is GTSNPN and CDR2 is SVGIG (reference sequence). The CDR3 reads CAWGTPGSRESDTQYF. As DNA, the CDR3 is TGTGCCTGGGGGACGCCTGGGTCGCGGGAGTCAGATACGCAGTATTTT.

V gene TRBV9 combines with J gene TRBJ2-3; D is perhaps TRBD2 (6 bases). Germline loops: CDR1 SGDLS, CDR2 YYNGEE. V was trimmed by 3 bases and J by 8 bases, leaving 22 bases between them. CDR3 length: 16 residues. The CDR3 coding sequence is TGTGCCAGCAGCGCGGGGGTTGCTAGTTGGACCGGTACGCAGTATTTT. It codes for CASSAGVASWTGTQYF.

The V gene is TRBV6-5, the J gene TRBJ1-1; D perhaps matches TRBD1 (6 bases). CDR1 and CDR2 from the germline V gene are MNHEY and SVGAGI. Trimming removed 5 bases at V and 2 bases at J, with 12 bases between. The CDR3 has 14 amino acids. The CDR3 sequence: CASSPRGHNTEAFF. The DNA of the CDR3 is TGTGCCAGCAGTCCGAGGGGACACAACACTGAAGCTTTCTTT.

The chain uses TRBV29-1 and TRBJ2-3, with D possibly TRBD2 on 5 matching bases. V was pared by 1 base and J by 0 bases, with 8 bases between. The CDR3 totals 14 residues. The germline gives CDR1 SQVTM, CDR2 ANQGSEA. The DNA of the CDR3 is TGCAGCGTTGAAGGGCCGGGGAGCACAGATACGCAGTATTTT. It specifies CSVEGPGSTDTQYF.

The chain combines TRBV2 with TRBJ1-2; unclear D gene. The germline V gene encodes CDR1 SNHLY and CDR2 FYNNEI. CDR3 size: 17 residues. V lost 0 bases to trimming and J lost 6 bases, with 20 bases between them. The CDR3 region has the DNA TGTGCCAGCAGTGAAGCCGTCCAGAGCCGCCTTCGAGATGGCTACACCTTC. This translates into CASSEAVQSRLRDGYTF.

This clone was seen a single time. This chain links TRBV5-1 with TRBJ1-1; unclear D gene. The CDR3 covers 15 residues. CDR1 and CDR2 (germline): SGHRS, YFSETQ. Trimming took off 2 bases at V and 1 base at J, with 12 bases between the two ends. The CDR3 reads CASSFYGGWNTEAFF. The CDR3 DNA follows: TGCGCCAGCAGCTTCTACGGCGGTTGGAACACTGAAGCTTTCTTT.

This clone is a singleton in its sample. The chain has TRBV9 and TRBJ2-1; 10 bases are a match to TRBD1. Unmatched junction bases numbered 9, after V lost 6 bases and J lost 9 bases. In germline, CDR1 is SGDLS, CDR2 YYNGEE. The CDR3 is 14 amino acids. For the CDR3, the DNA is TGTGCCAGCACGCCGGGACAGGGGTGGGGTGAGCAGTTCTTC. This encodes CASTPGQGWGEQFF.

CDR3 in amino acids: CASSFLGQGSNQPQHF. The DNA of the CDR3 is TGTGCCAGCAGTTTTCTGGGACAGGGGAGCAATCAGCCCCAGCATTTT. The chain employs TRBV28 and TRBJ1-5; 10 positions agree with TRBD1. This CDR3 is built from 16 residues. Germline assignment: CDR1 MDHEN and CDR2 SYDVKM. Trimming at V came to 3 bases and at J to 1 base, leaving 3 bases not matched to a gene. Using reference TRBV28 and TRBJ1-5 for the parts outside the CDR3, the full variable domain is DVKVTQSSRYLVKRTGEKVFLECVQDMDHENMFWYRQDPGLGLRLIYFSYDVKMKEKGDIPEGYSVSREKKERFSLILESASTNQTSMYLCASSFLGQGSNQPQHFGDGTRLSIL.

The J gene is TRBJ1-2, the V gene TRBV5-1, with D possibly TRBD1 on 6 matching bases. V lost 3 bases and J 0 bases, leaving 15 bases between the germline ends. This CDR3 contains 16 residues. Germline CDR1 and CDR2: SGHRS and YFSETQ. As DNA, the CDR3 is TGCGCCAGCAGCTCCCGGGACACCGGATCTAACTATGGCTACACCTTC. It translates to CASSSRDTGSNYGYTF.

This clone was found a few times. The J gene is TRBJ2-7, the V gene TRBV4-1; 15 bases map to TRBD2. This CDR3 has 18 amino acids. The germline CDR1 and CDR2 sequences are MGHRA and YSYEKL. The V gene end was trimmed by 1 base and the J gene end by 7 bases; junction bases not matched to a gene: 11. The CDR3 spells CASSQVDMGLAGGKEQYF. CDR3 coding DNA: TGCGCCAGCAGCCAAGTGGACATGGGACTAGCGGGAGGAAAGGAGCAGTACTTC.

In nucleotides, the CDR3 is TGCGCCAGCAGTGACTCGAACACCATATATTTT. This gives the protein CASSDSNTIYF. J is TRBJ1-3 and V is TRBV10-1; D is unresolved. V was pared by 3 bases and J by 7 bases, with 4 bases between. The CDR3 has 11 amino acids. CDR1 and CDR2 from the germline V gene are WNHNN and SYGVQD (reference sequence).

The chain combines TRBV2 with TRBJ2-7; 12 bases align to TRBD2. Germline CDR1 is SNHLY and CDR2 is FYNNEI. Trimming at V came to 5 bases and at J to 4 bases, leaving 9 bases not matched to a gene. The CDR3 spans 16 residues. CDR3 sequence: CASSPRTSGNWYEQYF. CDR3 in DNA: TGTGCCAGCAGTCCCAGGACTAGCGGGAACTGGTACGAGCAGTACTTC.

There are a few counts of this clone. The genes are TRBV5-4 and TRBJ2-3; 7 nucleotides line up with TRBD2. Losses at the gene ends were 0 bases for V and 3 bases for J; bases not matched to a gene: 10. Germline CDR1 is SGHNT and CDR2 is YYREEE (reference sequence). There are 17 residues in the CDR3. CDR3 sequence reads: CASSLGLGRVGTDTQYF. In nucleotides, the CDR3 is TGTGCCAGCAGCTTGGGATTGGGGAGGGTAGGGACAGATACGCAGTATTTT. The full variable domain, with the rest looked up from reference TRBV5-4 and TRBJ2-3, is ETGVTQSPTHLIKTRGQQVTLRCSSQSGHNTVSWYQQALGQGPQFIFQYYREEENGRGNFPPRFSGLQFPNYSSELNVNALELDDSALYLCASSLGLGRVGTDTQYFGPGTRLTVL.

The chain has TRBV2 and TRBJ2-2; a possible D gene is TRBD1 (6 bases). Deletions cut 5 bases from V and 8 bases from J, with 9 bases between. The CDR3 spans 12 residues. CDR1 is SNHLY and CDR2 is FYNNEI in the germline V gene. The CDR3 spells CASSYDRGELFF. The CDR3 region has the DNA TGTGCCAGCAGTTACGACAGGGGGGAGCTGTTTTTT.